One and the same sample provided the 30 T cell receptor beta chains below, sequenced in a study of Graves' ophthalmopathy and Graves' hyperthyroidism. Beta-chain TCR CDR3 regions were amplified from RNA transcripts. First-round RT-PCR with HTBI primers preceded a second-round multiplex PCR. TCRdb reanalysed the multiplex PCR reads using MiXCR and keeps one entry per CDR3 protein. The data show around 1,200,000 distinct CDR3 sequences, with about 35% seen just once and approximately 12% held by the top ten. Sequenced: peripheral blood or thyroid tissue (not recorded which). The receptors were sampled from an adult man with Graves' hyperthyroidism.

V gene TRBV7-6 combines with J gene TRBJ2-7; D is unclear. CDR3 length: 13 amino acids. The V end was cut by 5 bases, the J end by 3 bases, with 11 bases between. Germline-derived CDR1 and CDR2 are SGHVS and FNYEAQ. The CDR3 sequence: CASSPYRGYEQYF. CDR3 in DNA: TGTGCCAGCAGCCCCTACCGAGGCTACGAGCAGTACTTC.

This clonotype was counted many times. The rearrangement joins TRBV10-1 to TRBJ1-6; 7 bases map to TRBD1. In germline, CDR1 is WNHNN, CDR2 SYGVQD (reference sequence). This CDR3 region has 15 residues. Losses at the gene ends were 0 bases for V and 7 bases for J; bases not matched to a gene: 3. The CDR3 here is CASSESGQTNSPLHF. Here the CDR3 DNA reads TGCGCCAGCAGTGAGTCGGGACAGACGAATTCACCCCTCCACTTT.

For this clonotype: A clone one base away is much larger, so this may be a read error. The chain combines TRBV7-2 with TRBJ1-4; 12 nucleotides match TRBD1. Germline V gene sequence: CDR1 SGHTA, CDR2 FQGNSA. CDR3 size: 18 residues. The trim removed 5 bases at V and 6 bases at J, leaving 13 bases unmatched. The CDR3 DNA reads TGTGCCAGCAGCCCTGGGGACAGGGGGCATAAGGGCGATGAAAAACTGTTTTTT. Translated, it gives CASSPGDRGHKGDEKLFF.

The rearrangement links TRBV6-1 to TRBJ2-2; the D is unclear. This CDR3 has 14 amino acids. Per the germline V gene, CDR1 is MNHNS and CDR2 is SASEGT. V dropped 2 bases and J dropped 3 bases, with 7 bases sitting between them. CDR3 residues: CASSETTYTGELFF. The CDR3 DNA reads as TGTGCCAGCAGTGAAACTACGTACACCGGGGAGCTGTTTTTT.

The table lists this clonotype with a few counts. CDR3 nucleotides: TGCAGCGTCGGCCCCCATGGCAGATACTATGGCTACACCTTC. Its translation: CSVGPHGRYYGYTF. V and J are TRBV29-1 and TRBJ1-2; unclear D gene. This CDR3 contains 14 residues. Trimming took 6 bases from V and 3 from J, leaving 17 bases between them. CDR1 and CDR2 from the germline V gene are SQVTM and ANQGSEA.

Worth noting for this clonotype: It may be a read error: a sequence one base away is much more abundant. This rearrangement joins TRBV5-5 to TRBJ2-5; D could derive from TRBD1 or TRBD2 (5 bases each). V was shortened by 4 bases and J by 6 bases, with 16 bases between the two germline ends. Germline CDR1 is SGHKS and CDR2 is YYEKEE (reference sequence). The length of the CDR3 is 14 residues. The DNA of the CDR3 is TGTGCCAGCAGCCTTTGGGACGGGTGGAAGACCCAGTACTTC. This encodes CASSLWDGWKTQYF.

As to this clonotype: One junction end does not reproduce the germline sequence, and a read error may be involved. The chain couples TRBV7-9 to TRBJ1-1; unclear D gene. This CDR3 has 15 amino acids. From germline, CDR1 is SEHNR and CDR2 FQNEAQ (reference sequence). This chain's CDR3 is CASSQAEARNTEAFF. The CDR3 DNA reads TGCGCCAGCAGCCAGGCGGAGGCTAGGAACACTGAAGCTTTCTTT.

This chain joins TRBV10-2 and TRBJ1-2, with D tentatively TRBD1 (6 bases). The CDR3 extends over 16 amino acids. V was shortened by 6 bases and J by 0 bases, with 17 bases between the two germline ends. Germline CDR1 reads WSHSY; CDR2 reads SAAADI. The CDR3 nucleotides are TGCGCCAGCAGCCCCCCGGGGGCAGGCACTAACTATGGCTACACCTTC. Translated, it gives CASSPPGAGTNYGYTF.

This clonotype has at least ten counts. The chain recombines TRBV12-3 or TRBV12-4 with TRBJ2-5; TRBD1 agrees at 11 bases. The trim removed 6 bases at V and 6 bases at J, leaving 12 bases unmatched. The CDR3 length is 16 residues. CDR3 sequence: CASRPPGQGASQTQYF. In DNA form, the CDR3 reads TGTGCCAGCAGGCCTCCTGGACAGGGGGCGAGTCAGACCCAGTACTTC.

With regard to this clonotype: A junction end diverges from the germline sequence, so it may reflect a read error. V is TRBV25-1 and J is TRBJ2-7; D is unresolved. The CDR3 runs to 13 residues. The V gene's germline CDR1 is MGHDK and CDR2 SYGVNS. CDR3 coding DNA: TGTGCCAGCAGCCCTCCCAAAGTCTACGAGCAGTGCTTC. Protein sequence: CASSPPKVYEQCF.

V and J are TRBV19 and TRBJ1-5; D possibly corresponds to TRBD1 (6 bases). The CDR3 covers 14 residues. Germline CDR1 and CDR2: LNHDA and SQIVND (reference sequence). Trimming pared 9 bases from V and 0 bases from J, leaving 12 bases between. The CDR3 DNA reads TGTGCCAGCAGGAGACAGGCTAGCAATCAGCCCCAGCATTTT. Translated: CASRRQASNQPQHF.

The J gene is TRBJ1-2, the V gene TRBV3-1; 8 bases are a match to TRBD1. The CDR3 length is 15 residues. Germline CDR1 reads LGHDT; CDR2 reads YNNKEL (reference sequence). With V trimmed by 1 base and J by 2 bases, 3 bases remained unmatched. The CDR3 DNA is TGTGCCAGCAGCCAAGCAGGGGGCCAGAACTATGGCTACACCTTC. This sequence encodes CASSQAGGQNYGYTF.

About this clonotype: A much larger clone is a single base away; this may be a read error. This rearrangement joins TRBV25-1 to TRBJ1-6; D is ambiguous. Trimming stripped 7 bases from V and 10 bases from J, with 17 bases between. Looked up from germline, CDR1 is MGHDK and CDR2 is SYGVNS. The CDR3 has 14 residues. The CDR3, as DNA: TGTGCCAGCACAAAGGGAGGGAGAGGCTCACCCCTCCACTTT. Protein sequence: CASTKGGRGSPLHF.

About this clonotype itself: Mismatch with germline at one junction end may stem from a read error. The V gene is TRBV29-1, the J gene TRBJ1-4; D is undetermined. Germline V lookup: CDR1 SQVTM, CDR2 ANQGSEA. This CDR3 is 14 amino acids long. CDR3 protein: CSARLISTNGKLFF. CDR3 bases: TGCAGTGCTAGATTGATTTCAACTAATGGAAAACTGTTTTTT.

This clonotype was counted a few times. This chain joins TRBV6-5 and TRBJ1-3, with D uncertain. This CDR3 has 14 residues. The V and J ends lost 0 bases and 4 bases respectively, with 7 bases between them. Germline V gene sequence: CDR1 MNHEY, CDR2 SVGAGI. CDR3 loop: CASSYSSEGNTIYF. In nucleotides, the CDR3 is TGTGCCAGCAGTTACTCTTCCGAAGGAAACACCATATATTTT.

J is TRBJ2-5 and V is TRBV15; D possibly corresponds to TRBD1 (6 bases). The V gene lost 1 base and the J gene lost 4 bases, with 13 bases spanning the gap. This CDR3 is built from 15 residues. Germline CDR1 reads LNHNV; CDR2 reads YYDKDF (reference sequence). CDR3 residues: CATSRVTGMGETQYF. DNA for the CDR3: TGTGCCACCAGCAGAGTTACAGGGATGGGAGAGACCCAGTACTTC.

This clonotype has at least ten counts. This sequence joins TRBV20-1 and TRBJ2-7; 7 bases align to TRBD1. CDR3 length equals 15 residues. Per the germline V gene, CDR1 is DFQATT and CDR2 is SNEGSKA (reference sequence). V was pared by 3 bases and J by 0 bases, with 8 bases of the junction left unmatched. CDR3 nucleotide sequence: TGCAGTGCTAGTCCGAACAGGGGTCTCTCCTACGAGCAGTACTTC. Protein product: CSASPNRGLSYEQYF.

This clonotype was observed at least ten times. This chain links TRBV6-2 or TRBV6-3 with TRBJ2-7, with 12 bases fitting TRBD2. Looked up from germline, CDR1 is MNHEY and CDR2 is SVGEGT. The CDR3 extends over 15 amino acids. V trimming: 0 bases; J trimming: 4 bases; junction bases outside the gene matches: 1. The CDR3, as DNA: TGTGCCAGCAGTTACTCGACTAGCGGGAGTTACGAGCAGTACTTC. Translated: CASSYSTSGSYEQYF.

This clonotype was found a few times. The chain recombines TRBV7-8 with TRBJ1-2; 9 bases fit TRBD1. Trimming cost V 6 bases and J 1 base; bases outside gene matches: 6. Per germline, CDR1 SGHVS and CDR2 FQNEAQ. The CDR3 spans 15 residues. CDR3 DNA sequence: TGTGCCAGCAGGTCTGGGACAGGGATTAACTATGGCTACACCTTC. Its protein is CASRSGTGINYGYTF.

This clonotype has only one observation. One base away lies a much larger clone, so this may be a sequencing read error. The rearrangement uses TRBV7-9 and TRBJ1-5; D not resolved. In germline, CDR1 is SEHNR, CDR2 FQNEAQ (reference sequence). The CDR3 sequence is 16 residues long. The V gene lost 9 bases and the J gene lost 0 bases, with 18 bases spanning the gap. The CDR3: CASRQMSGASNQPQHF. DNA for the CDR3: TGTGCCAGTAGGCAGATGTCGGGAGCTAGCAATCAGCCCCAGCATTTT.

J is TRBJ1-2 and V is TRBV5-1; perhaps TRBD1 as D (5 bases). This CDR3 spans 12 amino acids. Trimming shortened V by 3 bases and J by 7 bases, and 10 bases separated the two germline ends. Germline V gene sequence: CDR1 SGHRS, CDR2 YFSETQ. The DNA of the CDR3 is TGCGCCAGCAGCTATATGGGGGTTGGCTACACCTTC. This sequence encodes CASSYMGVGYTF.

The table lists this clonotype with a few counts. The V gene is TRBV9, the J gene TRBJ1-1; the D gene is possibly TRBD1 (5 bases). V lost 0 bases and J 13 bases, leaving 16 bases between the germline ends. This CDR3 is 13 amino acids long. CDR1 and CDR2 from the germline V gene are SGDLS and YYNGEE. Here the CDR3 reads CASSVVVKGPDFF. In nucleotides, the CDR3 is TGTGCCAGCAGCGTAGTGGTTAAGGGGCCGGATTTCTTT. The full variable domain, completed using reference TRBV9 and TRBJ1-1, is DSGVTQTPKHLITATGQRVTLRCSPRSGDLSVYWYQQSLDQGLQFLIQYYNGEERAKGNILERFSAQQFPDLHSELNLSSLELGDSALYFCASSVVVKGPDFFGQGTRLTVV.

This clonotype was detected a few times. CDR3 nucleotide sequence: TGTGCCAGCAGCTTCAGGGGGTCGAGGACCGGGGAGCTGTTTTTT. Translating gives CASSFRGSRTGELFF. The rearrangement links TRBV7-2 to TRBJ2-2, with 7 nucleotides matching TRBD1. Trimming took 3 bases from V and 5 from J; bases not matched to a gene: 6. This CDR3 region has 15 residues. Germline V lookup: CDR1 SGHTA, CDR2 FQGNSA.

This clonotype showed up just once. This chain joins TRBV7-2 and TRBJ2-2; TRBD1 aligns across 7 bases. J lost 3 bases, V lost 5 bases, and 12 bases had no gene match. This CDR3 comprises 17 residues. Germline V lookup: CDR1 SGHTA, CDR2 FQGNSA. CDR3 sequence reads: CASSPRQGGGYTGELFF. Written as DNA, the CDR3 is TGTGCCAGCAGCCCCCGACAGGGCGGTGGCTACACCGGGGAGCTGTTTTTT.

This clonotype has at least ten counts. This chain joins TRBV6-1 and TRBJ2-5, with D possibly called TRBD1 or TRBD2 (5 bases each). Per germline, CDR1 MNHNS and CDR2 SASEGT. The CDR3 is made up of 12 amino acids. Trimming removed 10 bases at V and 2 bases at J, with 11 bases between. CDR3 nucleotides: TGTGCCACCAGGGAGATTCAAGAGACCCAGTACTTC. Translation: CATREIQETQYF.

V and J are TRBV12-3 or TRBV12-4 and TRBJ2-2; D uncertain. The CDR3 has 13 amino acids. The V end was cut by 5 bases, the J end by 7 bases, with 11 bases between. The CDR3 DNA reads as TGTGCCAGCAGTCGAGTCGTGGGCGGGGAGCTGTTTTTT. This sequence encodes CASSRVVGGELFF.

For this clonotype: A much larger clone differs by one base, so this may be a read error. This likely comes from a read error, as the CDR3 has no conserved phenylalanine or tryptophan at its end. The V gene is TRBV7-9, the J gene TRBJ1-1; D is unclear. The CDR3 loop spans 14 amino acids. Deletions cut 7 bases from V and 1 base from J, with 13 bases between. Germline-derived CDR1 and CDR2 are SEHNR and FQNEAQ (reference sequence). For the CDR3, the DNA is TGTGCCAGCAACCGGGAGCCATGGAACACTGAAGCTTTCTCT. Translating gives CASNREPWNTEAFS.

This clonotype was picked up a small number of times. The chain joins TRBV19 to TRBJ1-6, with D maybe TRBD1 (5 bases). Trimming left V 5 bases short and J 10 bases short, with 15 bases between. CDR1 is LNHDA, CDR2 SQIVND, per germline (reference sequence). This CDR3 has 14 amino acids. CDR3 region: CASSSLGLRSPLHF. CDR3 bases: TGTGCCAGTAGTTCGTTGGGGCTAAGGTCACCCCTCCACTTT.

The chain recombines TRBV19 with TRBJ2-2, with D possibly being TRBD1 (6 bases). In germline, CDR1 is LNHDA, CDR2 SQIVND (reference sequence). Trimming stripped 10 bases from V and 0 bases from J, with 21 bases between. CDR3 length: 17 amino acids. The CDR3 sequence: CATEEDEQGANTGELFF. CDR3 in DNA: TGTGCCACCGAAGAGGATGAACAGGGCGCGAACACCGGGGAGCTGTTTTTT.

This clonotype has more than one count but fewer than ten. The rearrangement links TRBV10-1 to TRBJ1-5; D remains unclear. This CDR3 contains 14 residues. Germline V gene data show CDR1 as WNHNN and CDR2 as SYGVQD (reference sequence). The V end was cut by 3 bases, the J end by 4 bases, with 10 bases between. The DNA for the CDR3 is TGCGCCAGCAGTGACCCGGCGGGGAATCAGCCCCAGCATTTT. This codes for CASSDPAGNQPQHF.